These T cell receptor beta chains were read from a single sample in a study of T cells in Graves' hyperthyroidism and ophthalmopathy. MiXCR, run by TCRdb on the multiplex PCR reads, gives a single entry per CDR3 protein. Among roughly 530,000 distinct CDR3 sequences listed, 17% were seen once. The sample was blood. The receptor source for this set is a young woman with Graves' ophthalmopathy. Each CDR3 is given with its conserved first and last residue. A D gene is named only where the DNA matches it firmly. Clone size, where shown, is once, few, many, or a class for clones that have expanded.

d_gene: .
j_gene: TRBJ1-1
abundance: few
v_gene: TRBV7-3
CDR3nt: TGTGCCAGCAGCTTAATACCGACAGGAATGAACACTGAAGCTTTCTTT
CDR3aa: CASSLIPTGMNTEAFF

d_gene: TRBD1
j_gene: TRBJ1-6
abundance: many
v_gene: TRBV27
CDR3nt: TGTGCCAGCAGTTCAAGACAGGGGGCAAGCTCCTATAATTCACCCCTCCACTTT
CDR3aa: CASSSRQGASSYNSPLHF

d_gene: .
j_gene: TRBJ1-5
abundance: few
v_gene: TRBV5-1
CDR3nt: TGCGCCAGCAGCTTGCCCCCGACAGTATCTTATCAATCCCAGCATTTT
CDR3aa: CASSLPPTVSYQSQHF

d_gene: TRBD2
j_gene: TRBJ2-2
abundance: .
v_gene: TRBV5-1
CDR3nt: TGCGCCAGCAGCTTGGCGGGGACTAGCAGGAGTTGGAACACCGGGGAGCTGTTTTTT
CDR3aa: CASSLAGTSRSWNTGELFF

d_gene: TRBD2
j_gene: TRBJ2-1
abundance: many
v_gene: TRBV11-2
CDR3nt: TGTGCCAGCAGGCCACGCCTAGCGGGAGGGGGGAATGAGCAGTTCTTC
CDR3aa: CASRPRLAGGGNEQFF

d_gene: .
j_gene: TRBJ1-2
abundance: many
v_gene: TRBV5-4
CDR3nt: TGTGCCAGCAGCTTGAGGCAGGGACACTATGGCTACACCTTC
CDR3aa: CASSLRQGHYGYTF

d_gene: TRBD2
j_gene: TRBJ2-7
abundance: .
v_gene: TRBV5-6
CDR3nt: TGTGCCAGCAGCTTCGGGGGGACCGAGCAGTACTTC
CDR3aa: CASSFGGTEQYF

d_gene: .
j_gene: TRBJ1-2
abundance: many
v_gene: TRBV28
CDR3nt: TGTGCCAGCAGTTTAAACAGGGAGGACTATGGCTACACCTTC
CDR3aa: CASSLNREDYGYTF

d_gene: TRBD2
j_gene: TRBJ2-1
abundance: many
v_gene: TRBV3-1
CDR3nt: TGTGCCAGCAGCCCGGGACTAGCTAACAATGAGCAGTTCTTC
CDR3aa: CASSPGLANNEQFF

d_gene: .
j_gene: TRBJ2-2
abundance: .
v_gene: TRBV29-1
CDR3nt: TGCAGCGTTGTAGGACATAACACCGGGGAGCTGTTTTTT
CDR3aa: CSVVGHNTGELFF

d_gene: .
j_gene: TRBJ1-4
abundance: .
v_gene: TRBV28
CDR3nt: TGTGCCAGCAGTTTAAGCTCCCCTTCTAATGAAAAACTGTTTTTT
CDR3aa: CASSLSSPSNEKLFF

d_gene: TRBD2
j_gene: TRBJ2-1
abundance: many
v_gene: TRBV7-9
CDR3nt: TGTGCCAGCAGCACAGTAGGAGCGGGAGCTGTCAATGAGCAGTTCTTC
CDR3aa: CASSTVGAGAVNEQFF

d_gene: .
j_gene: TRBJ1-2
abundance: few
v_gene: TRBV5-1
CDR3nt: TGCGCCGGCTCCGGGACCCAGGCCTACACCTTC
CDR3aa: CAGSGTQAYTF

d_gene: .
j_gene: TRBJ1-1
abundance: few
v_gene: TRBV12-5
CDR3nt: TGTGCTAGTGCCCCTCGAGGGGGCACTGAAGCTTTCTTT
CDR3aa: CASAPRGGTEAFF

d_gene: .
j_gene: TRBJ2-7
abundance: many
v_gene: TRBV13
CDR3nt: TGTGCCAGCAGCTTCGGTTCCCAGAGACTAGATGGTTACGAGCAGTACTTC
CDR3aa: CASSFGSQRLDGYEQYF

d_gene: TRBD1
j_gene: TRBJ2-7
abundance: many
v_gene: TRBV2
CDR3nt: TGTGCCAGCAGAGGGGACAGGGCCCTAGAGGAGCAGTACTTC
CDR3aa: CASRGDRALEEQYF

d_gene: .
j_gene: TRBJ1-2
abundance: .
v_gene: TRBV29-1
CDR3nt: TGCAGCGTTGAAACCCCGTCCGATGGGAGGGCGGACTTGAGCTATGGCTACACCTTC
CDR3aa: CSVETPSDGRADLSYGYTF

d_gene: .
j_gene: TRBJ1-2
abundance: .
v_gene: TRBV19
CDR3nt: TGTGCCAGCGCGGGACCGCTCTCTGGCTACACCTTC
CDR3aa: CASAGPLSGYTF

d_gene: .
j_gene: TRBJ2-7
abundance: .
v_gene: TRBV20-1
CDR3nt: TGCAGTGCTAGCGGCTACACCCGGGACGGATCCTACGAGCAGTACTTC
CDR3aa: CSASGYTRDGSYEQYF

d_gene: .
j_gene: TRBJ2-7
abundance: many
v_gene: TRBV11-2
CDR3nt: TGTGCCAGCAGCTTATCCAGGGTGAAGGGCGAGCAGTACTTC
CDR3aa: CASSLSRVKGEQYF

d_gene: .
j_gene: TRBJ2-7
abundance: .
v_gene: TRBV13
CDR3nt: TGTGCCAGCAGCTTAGAGGGGGGGCGAAATCCGGGAGAGCAGTACTTC
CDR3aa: CASSLEGGRNPGEQYF

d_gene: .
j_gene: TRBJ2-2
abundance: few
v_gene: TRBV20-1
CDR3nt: TGCAGTGCTAGAGATAGGGACACCTACACCGGGGAGCTGTTTTTT
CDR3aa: CSARDRDTYTGELFF